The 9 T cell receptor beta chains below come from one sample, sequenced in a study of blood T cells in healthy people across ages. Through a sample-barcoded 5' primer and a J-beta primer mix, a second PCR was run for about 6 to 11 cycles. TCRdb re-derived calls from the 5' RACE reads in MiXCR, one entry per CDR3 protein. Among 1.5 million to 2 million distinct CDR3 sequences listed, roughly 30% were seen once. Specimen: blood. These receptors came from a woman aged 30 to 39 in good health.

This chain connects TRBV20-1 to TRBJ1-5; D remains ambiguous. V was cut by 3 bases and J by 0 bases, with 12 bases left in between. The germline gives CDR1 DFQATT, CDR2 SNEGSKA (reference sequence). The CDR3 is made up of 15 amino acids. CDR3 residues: CSARVAQYSNQPQHF. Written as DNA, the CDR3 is TGCAGTGCTAGGGTGGCGCAGTATAGCAATCAGCCCCAGCATTTT.

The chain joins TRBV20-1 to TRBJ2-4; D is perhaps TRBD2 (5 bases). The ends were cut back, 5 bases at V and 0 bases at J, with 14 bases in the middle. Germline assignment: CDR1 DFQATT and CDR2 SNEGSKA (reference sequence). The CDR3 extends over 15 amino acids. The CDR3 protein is CSAPQASPAKNIQYF. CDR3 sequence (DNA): TGCAGTGCTCCCCAGGCTAGCCCAGCCAAAAACATTCAGTACTTC.

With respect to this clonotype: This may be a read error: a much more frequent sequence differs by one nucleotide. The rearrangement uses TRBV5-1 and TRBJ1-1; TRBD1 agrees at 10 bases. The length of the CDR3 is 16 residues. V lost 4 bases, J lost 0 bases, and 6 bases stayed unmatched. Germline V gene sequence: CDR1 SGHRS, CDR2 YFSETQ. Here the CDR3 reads CASSKGQGKVNTEAFF. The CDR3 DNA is TGCGCCAGCAGCAAGGGACAGGGGAAGGTGAACACTGAAGCTTTCTTT.

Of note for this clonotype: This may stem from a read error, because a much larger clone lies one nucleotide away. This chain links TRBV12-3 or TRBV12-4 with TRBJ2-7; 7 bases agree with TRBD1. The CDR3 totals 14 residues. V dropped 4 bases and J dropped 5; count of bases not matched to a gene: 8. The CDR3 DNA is TGTGCCAGCAGTTGGGGACAGAGGAATCACGAGCAGTACTTC. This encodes CASSWGQRNHEQYF.

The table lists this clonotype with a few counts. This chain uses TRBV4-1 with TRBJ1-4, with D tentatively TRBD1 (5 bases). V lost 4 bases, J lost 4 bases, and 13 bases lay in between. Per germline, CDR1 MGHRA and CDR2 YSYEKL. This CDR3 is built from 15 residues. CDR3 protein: CASSLQAGLNEKLFF. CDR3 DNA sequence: TGCGCCAGCAGCCTTCAGGCGGGGCTTAATGAAAAACTGTTTTTT.

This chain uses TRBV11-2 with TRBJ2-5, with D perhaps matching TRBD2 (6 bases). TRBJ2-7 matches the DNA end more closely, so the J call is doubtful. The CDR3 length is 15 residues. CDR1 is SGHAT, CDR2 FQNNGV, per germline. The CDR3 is CASSLEYGGNYEQYF. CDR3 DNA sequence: TGTGCCAGCAGCTTAGAGTATGGAGGGAACTACGAGCAGTACTTC.

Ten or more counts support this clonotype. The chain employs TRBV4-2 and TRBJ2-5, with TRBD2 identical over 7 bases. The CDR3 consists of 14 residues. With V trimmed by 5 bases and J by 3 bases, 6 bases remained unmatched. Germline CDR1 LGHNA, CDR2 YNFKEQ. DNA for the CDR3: TGTGCCAGCAGCTGGGGGGGAACAGAAGAGACCCAGTACTTC. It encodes CASSWGGTEETQYF.

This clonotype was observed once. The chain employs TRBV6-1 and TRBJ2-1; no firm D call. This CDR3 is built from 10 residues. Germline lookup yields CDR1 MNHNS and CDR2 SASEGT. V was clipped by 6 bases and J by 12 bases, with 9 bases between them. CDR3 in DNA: TGTGCCAGCAGCGAATATGGGCAGTTCTTC. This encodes CASSEYGQFF.

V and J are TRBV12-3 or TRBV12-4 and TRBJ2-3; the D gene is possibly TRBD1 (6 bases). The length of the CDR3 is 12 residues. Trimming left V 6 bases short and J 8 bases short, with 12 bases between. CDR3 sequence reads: CASRTTGSTQYF. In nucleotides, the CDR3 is TGTGCCAGCAGAACTACAGGGAGTACGCAGTATTTT.